At least ten counts were recorded for the clone carrying this TCR beta chain. Attachment of unique molecular identifiers was made to individual cDNA molecules. TCRdb re-called the 5' RACE reads with MiXCR, one entry per CDR3 protein. The sample consists of tens of thousands of distinct CDR3 sequences, about 6% of them appearing once. The data originate from a study of early T cells in non-severe SARS-CoV-2 infection. The V and J ends lost 5 bases and 4 bases, in that order; junction bases with no gene match: 6. This CDR3 comprises 15 residues. The germline V gene encodes CDR1 SNHLY and CDR2 FYNNEI. Sequencing input: whole blood. The V and J genes are TRBV2 and TRBJ1-2; 11 bases map to TRBD1. The sequence came from an adult who was a healthcare worker with PCR-confirmed SARS-CoV-2 infection or an uninfected control (not recorded which). CDR3 DNA: TGTGCCAGCAGTTCTGGACAGGGGGCGGGCTATGGCTACACCTTC. Translation: CASSSGQGAGYGYTF.